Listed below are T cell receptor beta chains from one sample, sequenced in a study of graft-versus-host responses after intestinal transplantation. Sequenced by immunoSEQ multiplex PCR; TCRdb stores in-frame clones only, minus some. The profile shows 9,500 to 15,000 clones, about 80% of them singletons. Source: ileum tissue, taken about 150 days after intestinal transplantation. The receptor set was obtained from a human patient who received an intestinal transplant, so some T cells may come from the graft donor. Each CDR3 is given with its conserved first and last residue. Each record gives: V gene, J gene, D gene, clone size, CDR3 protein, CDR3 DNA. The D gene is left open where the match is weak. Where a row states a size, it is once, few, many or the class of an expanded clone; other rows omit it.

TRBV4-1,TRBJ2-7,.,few,CASRRYEQYF,TGCGCCAGCCGCAGGTACGAGCAGTACTTC
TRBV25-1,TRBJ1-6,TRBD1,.,CASSVDQGANSPLHF,TGTGCCAGCAGTGTGGACCAGGGGGCGAATTCACCCCTCCACTTT
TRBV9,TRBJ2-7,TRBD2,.,CASSPFPREGVYWEQYF,TGTGCCAGCAGCCCCTTCCCGCGGGAGGGCGTATACTGGGAGCAGTACTTC
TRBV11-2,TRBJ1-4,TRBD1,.,CASSPQTGTGAKLFF,TGTGCCAGCAGCCCCCAGACAGGGACAGGGGCAAAACTGTTTTTT
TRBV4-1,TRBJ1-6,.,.,CASSQTGSSYNSPLHF,TGCGCCAGCAGCCAGACTGGGAGCTCCTATAATTCACCCCTCCACTTT
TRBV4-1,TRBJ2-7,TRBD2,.,CASSQSSLVAGYEQYF,TGTGCCAGCAGCCAATCATCCCTAGTAGCGGGGTACGAGCAGTACTTC
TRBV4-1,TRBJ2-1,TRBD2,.,CASSQDQGLAYNEQFF,TGCGCCAGCAGCCAAGATCAGGGACTAGCTTACAATGAGCAGTTCTTC
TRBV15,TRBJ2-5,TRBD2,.,CATSRASGFGETQYF,TGTGCCACCTCGAGGGCTAGCGGGTTTGGGGAGACCCAGTACTTC
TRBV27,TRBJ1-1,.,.,CASSLWGGLNTEAFF,TGTGCCAGCAGTTTATGGGGGGGTCTCAACACTGAAGCTTTCTTT
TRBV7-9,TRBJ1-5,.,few,CASSQQTRQPQHF,TGTGCCAGCAGCCAACAAACCCGCCAGCCCCAGCATTTT
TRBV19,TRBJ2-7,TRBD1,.,CASSLAGGYEQYF,TGTGCCAGTAGTTTGGCAGGGGGCTACGAGCAGTACTTC
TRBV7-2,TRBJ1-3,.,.,CASSFNSGNTIYF,TGTGCCAGCAGCTTCAACTCTGGAAACACCATATATTTT
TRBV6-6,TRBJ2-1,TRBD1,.,CASSYPEGTGTNEQFF,TGTGCCAGCAGTTACCCCGAGGGGACAGGTACAAATGAGCAGTTCTTC
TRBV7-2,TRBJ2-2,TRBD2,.,CASSLSSSGRWAGELFF,TGTGCCAGCAGCTTAAGCTCTAGCGGGAGATGGGCCGGGGAGCTGTTTTTT
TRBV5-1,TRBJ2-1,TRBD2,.,CASSPGTSGYNEQFF,TGCGCCAGCAGCCCGGGGACTAGCGGGTACAATGAGCAGTTCTTC
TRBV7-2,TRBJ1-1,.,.,CASRLGGWVNTEAFF,TGTGCCAGCAGGCTAGGGGGATGGGTGAACACTGAAGCTTTCTTT
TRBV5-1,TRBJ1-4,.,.,CASSFSPPNEKLFF,TGCGCCAGCAGCTTCTCCCCCCCTAATGAAAAACTGTTTTTT
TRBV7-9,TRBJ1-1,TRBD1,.,CASSLGGGQAVVQAFF,TGTGCCAGCAGCTTGGGTGGGGGACAGGCGGTCGTCCAAGCTTTCTTT
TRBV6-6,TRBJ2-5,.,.,CASHERGQETQYF,TGTGCCAGCCATGAACGGGGACAAGAGACCCAGTACTTC
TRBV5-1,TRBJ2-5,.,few,CASSLVEETQYF,TGCGCCAGCAGCTTGGTCGAAGAGACCCAGTACTTC
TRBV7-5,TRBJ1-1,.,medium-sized,CARSNGKGAFF,TGTGCCAGAAGTAACGGGAAAGGAGCTTTCTTT
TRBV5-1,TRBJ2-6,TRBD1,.,CASLGQGAGANVLTF,TGCGCCAGCCTCGGACAGGGAGCTGGGGCCAACGTCCTGACTTTC
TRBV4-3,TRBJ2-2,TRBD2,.,CASSRGSGALYGELFF,TGCGCCAGCAGCCGGGGTAGCGGGGCCCTCTATGGGGAGCTGTTTTTT
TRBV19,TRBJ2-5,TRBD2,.,CASSGDTSGSGETQYF,TGTGCCAGTAGTGGCGACACTAGCGGGAGTGGGGAGACCCAGTACTTC
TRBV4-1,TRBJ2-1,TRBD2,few,CASSQPQGLAVNEQFF,TGCGCCAGCAGCCAACCTCAAGGACTAGCCGTCAATGAGCAGTTCTTC
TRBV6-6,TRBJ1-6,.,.,CASTQGQHYNSPLHF,TGTGCCAGCACCCAGGGGCAGCATTATAATTCACCCCTCCACTTT
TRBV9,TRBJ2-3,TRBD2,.,CASSVDSGGGTDTQYF,TGTGCCAGCAGCGTAGACAGCGGGGGGGGGACAGATACGCAGTATTTT
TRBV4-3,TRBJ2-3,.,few,CASSQGASRQDTQYF,TGCGCCAGCAGCCAAGGGGCCTCCAGGCAAGATACGCAGTATTTT
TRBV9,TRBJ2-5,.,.,CASSVAGAGAGGETQYF,TGTGCCAGCAGCGTAGCCGGCGCGGGGGCCGGGGGAGAGACCCAGTACTTC
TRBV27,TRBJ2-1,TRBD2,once,CASSLMSGGGNNEQFF,TGTGCCAGCAGCCTTATGTCGGGAGGAGGTAACAATGAGCAGTTCTTC
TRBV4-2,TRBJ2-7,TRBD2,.,CASSPGLAGDYEQYF,TGTGCCAGCAGCCCAGGACTAGCGGGGGACTACGAGCAGTACTTC
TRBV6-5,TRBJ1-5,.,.,CASQTGVYSNQPQHF,TGTGCCTCCCAAACCGGGGTGTATAGCAATCAGCCCCAGCATTTT
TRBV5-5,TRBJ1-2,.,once,CASSLIEHGPGGYTF,TGTGCCAGCAGCTTAATCGAACACGGTCCGGGGGGCTACACCTTC
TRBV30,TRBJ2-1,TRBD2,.,CAWSLAGGPDEQFF,TGTGCCTGGAGTCTAGCGGGGGGGCCGGATGAGCAGTTCTTC
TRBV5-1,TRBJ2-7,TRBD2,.,CASSAVSGSPYEQYF,TGCGCCAGCAGCGCGGTTAGCGGGTCCCCCTACGAGCAGTACTTC
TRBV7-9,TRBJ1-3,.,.,CASSLAGGSGNTIYF,TGTGCCAGCAGCTTAGCCGGGGGCTCTGGAAACACCATATATTTT
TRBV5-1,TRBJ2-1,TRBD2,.,CASSVQRLALGNEQFF,TGCGCCAGCAGCGTTCAAAGACTAGCCCTTGGCAATGAGCAGTTCTTC
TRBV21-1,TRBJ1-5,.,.,CASSYGRTGGTHSNQPQHF,TGTGCCAGCAGCTACGGAAGGACAGGAGGAACCCATAGCAATCAGCCCCAGCATTTT
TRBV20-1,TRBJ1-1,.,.,CSASRAFF,TGCAGTGCTAGTAGAGCTTTCTTT
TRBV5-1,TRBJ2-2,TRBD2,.,CASSFAGVANTGELFF,TGCGCCAGCAGCTTTGCGGGGGTCGCGAACACCGGGGAGCTGTTTTTT
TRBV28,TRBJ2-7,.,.,CASTKSGGGNHEQYF,TGTGCCAGCACTAAATCCGGGGGTGGGAACCACGAGCAGTACTTC
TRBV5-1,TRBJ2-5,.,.,CASSFGGETQYF,TGCGCCAGCAGCTTCGGCGGTGAGACCCAGTACTTC
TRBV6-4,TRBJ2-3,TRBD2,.,CASSATSGGADTQYF,TGTGCCAGCAGTGCGACTAGCGGGGGGGCAGATACGCAGTATTTT
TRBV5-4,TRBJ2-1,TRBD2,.,CASSQSALAVQHEQFF,TGTGCCAGCAGTCAATCCGCCCTAGCGGTCCAGCATGAGCAGTTCTTC
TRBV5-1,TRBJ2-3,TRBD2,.,CASSFGSSGGGTDTQYF,TGCGCCAGCAGCTTCGGGTCTAGCGGGGGGGGCACAGATACGCAGTATTTT
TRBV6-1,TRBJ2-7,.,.,CASRRALERVYEQYF,TGTGCCAGCAGGAGGGCCCTCGAGAGGGTCTACGAGCAGTACTTC
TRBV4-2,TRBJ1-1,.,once,CASSQDIPSEAFF,TGTGCCAGCAGCCAAGATATCCCCTCTGAAGCTTTCTTT
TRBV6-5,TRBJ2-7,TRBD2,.,CASSYSGSEQYF,TGTGCCAGCAGTTACAGCGGGAGCGAGCAGTACTTC
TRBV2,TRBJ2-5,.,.,CASSEAFGGVRKTQYF,TGTGCCAGCAGTGAAGCATTCGGGGGAGTGAGAAAGACCCAGTACTTC
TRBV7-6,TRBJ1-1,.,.,CASSFSGPTEAFF,TGTGCCAGCAGCTTCTCAGGCCCCACTGAAGCTTTCTTT
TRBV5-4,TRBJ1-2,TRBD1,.,CASSSGTGRQGYTF,TGTGCCAGCAGCTCCGGGACAGGGAGGCAGGGCTACACCTTC
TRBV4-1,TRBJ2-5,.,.,CASSASGTQETQYF,TGCGCCAGCAGCGCCTCGGGGACTCAAGAGACCCAGTACTTC